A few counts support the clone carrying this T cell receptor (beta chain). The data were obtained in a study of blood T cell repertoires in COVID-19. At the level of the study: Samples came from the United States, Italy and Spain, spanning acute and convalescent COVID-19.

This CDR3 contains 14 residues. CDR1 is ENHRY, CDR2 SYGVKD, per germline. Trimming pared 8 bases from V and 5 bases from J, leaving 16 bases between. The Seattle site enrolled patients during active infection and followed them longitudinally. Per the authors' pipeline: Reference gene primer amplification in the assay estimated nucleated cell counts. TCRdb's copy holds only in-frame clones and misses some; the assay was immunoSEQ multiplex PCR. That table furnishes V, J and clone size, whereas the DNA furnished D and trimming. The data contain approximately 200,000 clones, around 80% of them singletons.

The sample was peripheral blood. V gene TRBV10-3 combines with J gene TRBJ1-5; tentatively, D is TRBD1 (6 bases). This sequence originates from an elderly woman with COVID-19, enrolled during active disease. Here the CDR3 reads CAIASTGIDQPQHF. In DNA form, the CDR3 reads TGTGCCATCGCCTCGACAGGAATTGATCAGCCCCAGCATTTT.